Included here is one T cell receptor beta chain sequence, with context. Its target is unknown. CDR3 length equals 16 residues. In germline, CDR1 is MNHEY, CDR2 SMNVEV (reference sequence). The J segment lost 6 bases and the V segment lost 1 base, leaving 10 bases of the junction unmatched. PCR amplification relied on 60 Vbeta primers (plus 13 Jbeta primers). The table came from immunoSEQ multiplex PCR; TCRdb's copy has only in-frame clones and leaves some out. The table records 90,000 to 120,000 clones, 77% of them present only once. These data belong to a study of cytomegalovirus exposure and HLA in healthy donors. Study context: A previous analysis identified 117 million unique TCR beta sequences derived from some 200 million T cells.

General study points: Relative to equally common others, HLA-associated TCR beta chains showed greater clonal expansion in a later analysis. Reportedly, cytomegalovirus status was diagnosed with high sensitivity and specificity.

This TCR was sampled from a male donor in good health and CMV-seronegative. This chain connects TRBV27 to TRBJ2-3; 7 bases are shared with TRBD1. Specimen: PBMCs. The CDR3 DNA is TGTGCCAGCAGTTTATTCACAGGGGACCTGGGGGATACGCAGTATTTT. Translation: CASSLFTGDLGDTQYF.